This T cell receptor beta chain was recovered during a study of CD8+ T cells in alopecia areata. As for the study in general: Oral tofacitinib (5 to 10 mg twice daily) was administered to treated patients.

CDR3 length: 16 residues. Germline V gene sequence: CDR1 SNHLY, CDR2 FYNNEI. V was clipped by 3 bases and J by 4 bases; unmatched bases: 9. General study results and limits: The treated group had a single nonresponder, limiting CD8+ expansion-response conclusions.

Treatment noted: oral pan-JAK inhibitor, 5-10 mg twice daily. Worth noting for this clone: The antigen is undetermined.

Following extraction, RNA underwent reverse transcription to cDNA, which served as the sequencing template. The repertoire was sequenced with immunoSEQ multiplex PCR; TCRdb's copy has only in-frame clones and lacks some. The table lists approximately 180,000 clones, around 60% of them singletons. This chain joins TRBV2 and TRBJ1-2, with TRBD1 matching 9 bases. Sequenced here: CD4+ T cells sorted from blood, sampled around week 50, from a patient treated with tofacitinib. The sequence came from a human donor with alopecia areata. The CDR3 spells CASSEGLGQGAYGYTF. The CDR3 DNA reads TGTGCCAGCAGTGAGGGATTGGGACAGGGAGCCTATGGCTACACCTTC.